The clone carrying this T cell receptor (beta chain) has just one count. Produced via immunoSEQ multiplex PCR; TCRdb's table is partial and in-frame only. The data hold about 67,000 clones, with about 90% observed a single time. V was shortened by 7 bases and J by 8 bases, with 17 bases between the two germline ends. The CDR3 sequence is 13 residues long. Germline-derived CDR1 and CDR2 are GTSNPN and SVGIG (reference sequence). The record originates from a study of OX40 agonist ivuxolimab in advanced cancers. It was autoimmune disease history or systemic immunosuppression that excluded patients. This chain connects TRBV30 to TRBJ1-4; D possibly corresponds to TRBD1 (6 bases). Specimen: CD4+ or CD8+ T cells sorted from blood, collected in a trial of the OX40 agonist ivuxolimab. This clonotype was sampled from an adult with an advanced solid tumor such as melanoma, head and neck, liver or kidney cancer. The CDR3 nucleotides are TGTGCCTACCAAAGGGGGAGGAGGGAAAAACTGTTTTTT. It encodes CAYQRGRREKLFF.